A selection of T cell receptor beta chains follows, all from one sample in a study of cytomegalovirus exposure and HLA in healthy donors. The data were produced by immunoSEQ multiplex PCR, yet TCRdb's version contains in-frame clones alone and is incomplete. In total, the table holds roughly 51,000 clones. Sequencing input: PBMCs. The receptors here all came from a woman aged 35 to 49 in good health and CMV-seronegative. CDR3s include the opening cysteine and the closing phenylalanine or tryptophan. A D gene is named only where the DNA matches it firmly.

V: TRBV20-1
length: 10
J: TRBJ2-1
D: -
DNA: TGCAGTGCTACGTATAATGAGCAGTTCTTC
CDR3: CSATYNEQFF

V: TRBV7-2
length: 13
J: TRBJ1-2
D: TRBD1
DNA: TGTGCCAGCAGCTCTGGGACAGACTATGGCTACACCTTC
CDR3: CASSSGTDYGYTF

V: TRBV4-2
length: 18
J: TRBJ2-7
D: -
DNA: TGTGCCAGCAGCCAAGGCCCCCGGGGTCCGGGCAGATCCTACGAGCAGTACTTC
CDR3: CASSQGPRGPGRSYEQYF

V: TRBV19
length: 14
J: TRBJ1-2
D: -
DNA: TGTGCCAGTAGTATAGGAGGGAAGGTCTATGGCTACACCTTC
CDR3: CASSIGGKVYGYTF

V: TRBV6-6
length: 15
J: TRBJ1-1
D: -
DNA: TGTGCCAGCAGTTACGGGGCAGGGAAGAACACTGAAGCTTCCTTT
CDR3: CASSYGAGKNTEASF

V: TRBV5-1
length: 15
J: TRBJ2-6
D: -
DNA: TGCGCCAGCAGCTTGGTAGTCTCTGGGGCCAACGTCCTGACTTTC
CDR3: CASSLVVSGANVLTF

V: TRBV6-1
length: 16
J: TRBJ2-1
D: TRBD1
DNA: TGTGCCAGCAGTGAAGCGTTAACAGGGGGCTACAATGAGCAGTTCTTC
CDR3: CASSEALTGGYNEQFF

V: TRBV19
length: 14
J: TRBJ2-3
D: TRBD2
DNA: TGTGCCAGTAGCGCGACTAGCGGGGCACCGGCGCAGTATTTT
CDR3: CASSATSGAPAQYF

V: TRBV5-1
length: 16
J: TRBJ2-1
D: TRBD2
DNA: TGCGCCAGCAGCGTCAGAGTAGCGGGAACCTACAATGAGCAGTTCTTC
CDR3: CASSVRVAGTYNEQFF

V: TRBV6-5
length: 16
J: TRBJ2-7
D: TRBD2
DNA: TGTGCCAGCAGTTATGGGATCGGGGGGGGGCCCTACGAGCAGTACTTC
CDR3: CASSYGIGGGPYEQYF